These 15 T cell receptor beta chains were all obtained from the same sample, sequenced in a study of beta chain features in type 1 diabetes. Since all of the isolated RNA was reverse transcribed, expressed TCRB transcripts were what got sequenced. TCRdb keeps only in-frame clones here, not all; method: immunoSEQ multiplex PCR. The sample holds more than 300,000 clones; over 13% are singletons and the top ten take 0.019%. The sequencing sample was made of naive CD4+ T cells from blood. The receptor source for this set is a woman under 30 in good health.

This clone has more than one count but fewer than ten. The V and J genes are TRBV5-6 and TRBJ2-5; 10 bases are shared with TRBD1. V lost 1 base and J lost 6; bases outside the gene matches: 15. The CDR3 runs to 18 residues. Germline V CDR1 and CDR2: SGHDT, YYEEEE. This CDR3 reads CASSLLSNLGQGLKTQYF. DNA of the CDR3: TGTGCCAGCAGCTTGCTTTCGAACTTGGGACAGGGGTTGAAGACCCAGTACTTC.

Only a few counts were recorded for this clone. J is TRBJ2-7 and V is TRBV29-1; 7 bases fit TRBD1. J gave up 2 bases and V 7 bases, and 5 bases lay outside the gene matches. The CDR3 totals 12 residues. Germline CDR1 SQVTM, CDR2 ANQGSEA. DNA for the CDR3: TGCAGCGGGGGACAGACCCCCTACGAGCAGTACTTC. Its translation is CSGGQTPYEQYF.

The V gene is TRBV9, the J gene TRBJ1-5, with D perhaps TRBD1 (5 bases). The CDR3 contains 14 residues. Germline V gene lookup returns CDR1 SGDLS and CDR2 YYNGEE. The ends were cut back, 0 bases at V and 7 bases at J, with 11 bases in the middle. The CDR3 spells CASSVVPGGQPQHF. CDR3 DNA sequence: TGTGCCAGCAGCGTAGTACCTGGGGGGCAGCCCCAGCATTTT.

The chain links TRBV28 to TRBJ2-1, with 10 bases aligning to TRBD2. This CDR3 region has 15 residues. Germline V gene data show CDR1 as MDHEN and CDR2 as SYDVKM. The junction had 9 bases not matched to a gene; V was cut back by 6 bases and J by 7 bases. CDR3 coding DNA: TGTGCCAGCAGGGGGCAAGCGGGAGGGGAGAATGAGCAGTTCTTC. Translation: CASRGQAGGENEQFF.

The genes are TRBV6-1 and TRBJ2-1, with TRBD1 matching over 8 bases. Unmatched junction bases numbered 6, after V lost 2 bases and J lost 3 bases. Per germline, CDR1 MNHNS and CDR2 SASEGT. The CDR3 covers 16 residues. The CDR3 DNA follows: TGTGCCAGCAGTGAATCTTGGACAGGGCTCTACAATGAGCAGTTCTTC. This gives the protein CASSESWTGLYNEQFF.

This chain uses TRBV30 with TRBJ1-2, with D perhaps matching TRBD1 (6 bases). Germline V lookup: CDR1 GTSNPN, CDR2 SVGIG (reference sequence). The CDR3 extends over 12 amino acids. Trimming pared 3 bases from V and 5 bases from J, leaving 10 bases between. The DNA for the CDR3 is TGTGCCTGGAGAGGACAGCCATATGGCTACACCTTC. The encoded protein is CAWRGQPYGYTF.

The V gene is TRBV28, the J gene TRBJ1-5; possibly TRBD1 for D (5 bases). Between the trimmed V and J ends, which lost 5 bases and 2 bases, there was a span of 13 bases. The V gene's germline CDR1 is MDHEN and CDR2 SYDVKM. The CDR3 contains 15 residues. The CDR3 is CASSQDTVGNQPQHF. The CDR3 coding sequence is TGTGCCAGCAGTCAGGACACGGTAGGCAATCAGCCCCAGCATTTT.

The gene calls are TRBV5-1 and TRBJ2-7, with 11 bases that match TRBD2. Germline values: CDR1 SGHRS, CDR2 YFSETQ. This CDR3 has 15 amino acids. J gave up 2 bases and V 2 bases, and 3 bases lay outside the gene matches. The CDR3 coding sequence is TGCGCCAGCAGCTTTCTAGCGGGAGGAGCCTACGAGCAGTACTTC. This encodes CASSFLAGGAYEQYF.

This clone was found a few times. The CDR3 sequence: CASSLRLAGNTDTQYF. In DNA, the CDR3 is TGTGCCAGCAGCCTAAGACTAGCGGGGAACACAGATACGCAGTATTTT. This sequence joins TRBV7-2 and TRBJ2-3; 11 bases align to TRBD2. This CDR3 region has 16 residues. J lost 2 bases, V lost 5 bases, and 6 bases had no gene match. Germline CDR1 reads SGHTA; CDR2 reads FQGNSA.

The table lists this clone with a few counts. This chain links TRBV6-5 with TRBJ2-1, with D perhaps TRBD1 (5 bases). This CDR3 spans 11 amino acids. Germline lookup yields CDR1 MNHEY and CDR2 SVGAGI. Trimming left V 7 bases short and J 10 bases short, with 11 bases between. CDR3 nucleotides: TGTGCCAGCACAGGGTCAGGGGAGCAGTTCTTC. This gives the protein CASTGSGEQFF.

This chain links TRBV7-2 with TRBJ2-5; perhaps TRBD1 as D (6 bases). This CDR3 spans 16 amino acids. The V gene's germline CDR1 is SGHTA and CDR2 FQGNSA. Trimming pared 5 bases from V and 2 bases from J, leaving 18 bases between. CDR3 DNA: TGTGCCAGCAGCACACAGGGCCCATCAATTCAAGAGACCCAGTACTTC. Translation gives CASSTQGPSIQETQYF. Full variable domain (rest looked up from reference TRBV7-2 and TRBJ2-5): GAGVSQSPSNKVTEKGKDVELRCDPISGHTALYWYRQSLGQGLEFLIYFQGNSAPDKSGLPSDRFSAERTGGSVSTLTIQRTQQEDSAVYLCASSTQGPSIQETQYFGPGTRLLVL.

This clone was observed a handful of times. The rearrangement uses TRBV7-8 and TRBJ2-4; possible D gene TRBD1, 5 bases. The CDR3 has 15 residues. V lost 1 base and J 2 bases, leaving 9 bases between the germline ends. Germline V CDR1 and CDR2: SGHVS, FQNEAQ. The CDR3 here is CASSLDGAPKNIQYF. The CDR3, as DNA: TGTGCCAGCAGCTTAGATGGGGCCCCCAAAAACATTCAGTACTTC.

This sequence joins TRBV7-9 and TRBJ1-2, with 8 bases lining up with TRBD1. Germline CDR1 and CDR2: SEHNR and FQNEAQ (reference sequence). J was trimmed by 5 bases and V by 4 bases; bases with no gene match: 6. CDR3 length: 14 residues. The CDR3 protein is CASSSDRGGYGYTF. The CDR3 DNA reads TGTGCCAGCAGCTCCGACAGGGGCGGATATGGCTACACCTTC.

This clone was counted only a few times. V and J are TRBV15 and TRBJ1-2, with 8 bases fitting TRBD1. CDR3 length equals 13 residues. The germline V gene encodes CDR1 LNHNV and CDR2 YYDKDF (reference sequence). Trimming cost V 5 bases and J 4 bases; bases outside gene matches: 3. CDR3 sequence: CATSVTGGYGYTF. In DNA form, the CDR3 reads TGTGCCACCAGCGTTACAGGGGGCTATGGCTACACCTTC. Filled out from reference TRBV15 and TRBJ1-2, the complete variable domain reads DAMVIQNPRYQVTQFGKPVTLSCSQTLNHNVMYWYQQKSSQAPKLLFHYYDKDFNNEADTPDNFQSRRPNTSFCFLDIRSPGLGDTAMYLCATSVTGGYGYTFGSGTRLTVV.

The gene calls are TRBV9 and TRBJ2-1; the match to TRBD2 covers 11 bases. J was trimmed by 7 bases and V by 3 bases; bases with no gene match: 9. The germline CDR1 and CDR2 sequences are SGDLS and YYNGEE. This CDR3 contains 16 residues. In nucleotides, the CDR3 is TGTGCCAGCAGCGCGACTCTAGCGGGAGGACGTAATGAGCAGTTCTTC. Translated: CASSATLAGGRNEQFF.